This T cell receptor beta chain was documented in a study of blood T cells in healthy people across ages. Whole-study results and caveats: Age showed a roughly linear inverse relationship with TCR beta diversity per million T cells. Fewer expanded clones and more diversity marked long-lived versus aged donors.

Worth noting for this clonotype: Antigen unknown.

With each sample, at least 5 micrograms of total RNA were extracted. A second PCR of roughly 7 to 11 cycles used a sample-barcoded 5' primer and a J-beta primer mix. TCRdb reprocessed the 5' RACE reads with MiXCR, giving one entry per CDR3 protein. This sample yields 1.5 million to 2 million distinct CDR3 sequences, of which 28% are seen a single time; more than 6% belongs to the top ten. Sequenced material: blood. The TCR originated in a woman aged 25 to 39 in good health.

DNA of the CDR3: TGTGCCAGCAGCCAGGACAGGGGCATTCAGTACTTC. Translating gives CASSQDRGIQYF. This chain connects TRBV11-2 to TRBJ2-4, with TRBD1 matching over 9 bases. The junction had 2 bases not matched to a gene; V was cut back by 5 bases and J by 9 bases. The CDR3 has 12 residues. Germline V lookup: CDR1 SGHAT, CDR2 FQNNGV. The whole variable domain, filled in from reference TRBV11-2 and TRBJ2-4, reads EAGVAQSPRYKIIEKRQSVAFWCNPISGHATLYWYQQILGQGPKLLIQFQNNGVVDDSQLPKDRFSAERLKGVDSTLKIQPAKLEDSAVYLCASSQDRGIQYFGAGTRLSVL.